The 25 T cell receptor beta chains given below trace back to one sample, sequenced in a study of glioma-infiltrating T cells after dendritic cell vaccination. Some clones are missing from TCRdb's copy, which holds only in-frame ones; the method was immunoSEQ multiplex PCR. The sample has about 92,000 clones, 65% to 90% seen once; the top ten hold less than 20%. The sequences come from blood, collected before dendritic cell vaccination. These TCRs come from a human donor with glioblastoma.

The gene calls are TRBV19 and TRBJ1-5; D not certain. This CDR3 region has 14 residues. Germline assignment: CDR1 LNHDA and CDR2 SQIVND (reference sequence). Trimming cost V 3 bases and J 4 bases, with 10 bases left between them. CDR3 DNA sequence: TGTGCCAGTAGTATCCTAACCGGGAATCAGCCCCAGCATTTT. Its protein product is CASSILTGNQPQHF.

This sequence joins TRBV27 and TRBJ2-1, with TRBD2 matching over 13 bases. J was trimmed by 0 bases and V by 6 bases; bases with no gene match: 11. Germline-derived CDR1 and CDR2 are MNHEY and SMNVEV (reference sequence). There are 19 residues in the CDR3. As DNA, the CDR3 is TGTGCCAGCAGCCCCCGGGGACTAGCGGGGCTTAGCTCCTACAATGAGCAGTTCTTC. Protein sequence: CASSPRGLAGLSSYNEQFF.

This clone was detected once. The chain couples TRBV6-6 to TRBJ2-7; D is undetermined. Germline CDR1 and CDR2: MNHNY and SVGAGI (reference sequence). V dropped 8 bases and J dropped 4 bases, with 12 bases sitting between them. The CDR3 loop spans 12 amino acids. CDR3 region: CASRKEQYEQYF. The CDR3 DNA sequence: TGTGCCAGCCGCAAGGAACAGTACGAGCAGTACTTC.

A single count supports this clone. V gene TRBV27 combines with J gene TRBJ2-7, with D maybe TRBD2 (6 bases). Germline loops: CDR1 MNHEY, CDR2 SMNVEV (reference sequence). V dropped 4 bases and J dropped 7 bases, with 17 bases sitting between them. The CDR3 is 14 residues long. CDR3 loop: CASSWRDGYEEQYF. For the CDR3, the DNA is TGTGCCAGCAGTTGGCGGGACGGCTACGAGGAGCAGTACTTC.

The J gene is TRBJ1-2, the V gene TRBV7-2; D not certain. The CDR3 extends over 17 amino acids. Trimming removed 1 base from V and 4 bases from J, with 19 bases in between. Germline V gene lookup returns CDR1 SGHTA and CDR2 FQGNSA. The CDR3 reads CASSLEGVDASIYGYTF. Here the CDR3 DNA reads TGTGCCAGCAGCTTAGAGGGAGTGGACGCTAGCATCTATGGCTACACCTTC.

The genes are TRBV13 and TRBJ1-3, with D unclear. Per the germline V gene, CDR1 is PRHDT and CDR2 is FYEKMQ (reference sequence). The CDR3 length is 13 residues. The V and J ends lost 6 bases and 4 bases respectively, with 10 bases between them. In nucleotides, the CDR3 is TGTGCCAGCAGTTGGAGACCGGGAAACACCATATATTTT. This translates into CASSWRPGNTIYF. The entire variable domain, with the rest obtained from reference TRBV13 and TRBJ1-3, is as follows: AAGVIQSPRHLIKEKRETATLKCYPIPRHDTVYWYQQGPGQDPQFLISFYEKMQSDKGSIPDRFSAQQFSDYHSELNMSSLELGDSALYFCASSWRPGNTIYFGEGSWLTVV.

The J gene is TRBJ2-3, the V gene TRBV9; 10 positions agree with TRBD2. Germline loops: CDR1 SGDLS, CDR2 YYNGEE. The CDR3 consists of 16 residues. Trimming took 4 bases from V and 4 from J; bases not matched to a gene: 9. Here the CDR3 DNA reads TGTGCCAGCAGCCCTCGGACTAGCGGCCCTCCAGATACGCAGTATTTT. It is translated as CASSPRTSGPPDTQYF. The whole variable domain, remainder taken from reference TRBV9 and TRBJ2-3, is DSGVTQTPKHLITATGQRVTLRCSPRSGDLSVYWYQQSLDQGLQFLIQYYNGEERAKGNILERFSAQQFPDLHSELNLSSLELGDSALYFCASSPRTSGPPDTQYFGPGTRLTVL.

This clone was seen only once. The chain links TRBV7-9 to TRBJ1-1; D call uncertain. V gave up 2 bases and J gave up 1 base, with 5 bases separating them. This CDR3 has 13 residues. From germline, CDR1 is SEHNR and CDR2 FQNEAQ (reference sequence). The CDR3 spells CASSLLSNTEAFF. In DNA form, the CDR3 reads TGTGCCAGCAGCTTATTATCGAACACTGAAGCTTTCTTT. Full variable domain (missing parts from reference TRBV7-9 and TRBJ1-1): DTGVSQNPRHKITKRGQNVTFRCDPISEHNRLYWYRQTLGQGPEFLTYFQNEAQLEKSRLLSDRFSAERPKGSFSTLEIQRTEQGDSAMYLCASSLLSNTEAFFGQGTRLTVV.

In its sample, this clone was seen a few times. The chain couples TRBV5-1 to TRBJ1-3, with 7 bases fitting TRBD1. The length of the CDR3 is 15 residues. CDR1 is SGHRS, CDR2 YFSETQ, per germline. V dropped 6 bases and J dropped 2; count of bases not matched to a gene: 8. This CDR3 reads CASTLQGGAGNTIYF. The CDR3 DNA sequence: TGCGCCAGCACCCTCCAGGGGGGCGCTGGAAACACCATATATTTT.

The V gene is TRBV5-1, the J gene TRBJ2-7; 13 bases align to TRBD2. CDR3 size: 15 residues. In germline, CDR1 is SGHRS, CDR2 YFSETQ. Germline trimming cut 6 bases from V and 3 bases from J; bases unmatched to any gene: 6. This CDR3 is CASTPLAGGLYEQYF. CDR3 in DNA: TGCGCCAGCACCCCACTAGCGGGAGGGCTCTACGAGCAGTACTTC.

V is TRBV19 and J is TRBJ2-1; TRBD2 matches 11 bases. The CDR3 covers 15 residues. V lost 6 bases, J lost 7 bases, and 8 bases stayed unmatched. Per the germline V gene, CDR1 is LNHDA and CDR2 is SQIVND (reference sequence). DNA of the CDR3: TGTGCCAGTAGGACTCTCCGGACTAGCGGGAATGAGCAGTTCTTC. It codes for CASRTLRTSGNEQFF.

Comments on this clone: Germline is not matched at one junction end, which may reflect a read error. This chain uses TRBV7-2 with TRBJ2-5; TRBD2 matches at 9 bases. Germline V CDR1 and CDR2: SGHTA, FQGNSA. The CDR3 has 12 amino acids. CDR3 sequence: CASSQRAGGPNF. CDR3 coding DNA: TGTGCCAGCAGCCAACGGGCGGGGGGGCCGAACTTC.

CDR3 coding DNA: TGTGCCAGCAAGGCTAGCGGGGCGGTACAAGAGACCCAGTACTTC. Translating it yields CASKASGAVQETQYF. The gene calls are TRBV6-1 and TRBJ2-5, with 9 bases identical to TRBD2. CDR3 length equals 15 residues. J was trimmed by 2 bases and V by 7 bases; bases with no gene match: 8. Germline V gene lookup returns CDR1 MNHNS and CDR2 SASEGT.

The chain links TRBV27 to TRBJ1-1, with D perhaps matching TRBD1 (6 bases). The V end was cut by 6 bases, the J end by 5 bases, with 13 bases between. CDR3 length: 13 amino acids. The germline gives CDR1 MNHEY, CDR2 SMNVEV (reference sequence). DNA of the CDR3: TGTGCCAGCAGCGTTCAGGGGTGGACTGAAGCTTTCTTT. It encodes CASSVQGWTEAFF.

The chain has TRBV19 and TRBJ2-7; TRBD1 agrees at 7 bases. The CDR3 is 16 residues long. The V and J ends lost 4 bases and 7 bases, in that order; junction bases with no gene match: 16. Germline V gene lookup returns CDR1 LNHDA and CDR2 SQIVND (reference sequence). The CDR3 loop reads CASSNGQVPAGEEQYF. CDR3 DNA sequence: TGTGCCAGTAGTAACGGACAGGTCCCTGCCGGTGAGGAGCAGTACTTC.

This chain links TRBV9 with TRBJ1-2; 8 bases map to TRBD1. Per the germline V gene, CDR1 is SGDLS and CDR2 is YYNGEE. The junction had 8 bases not matched to a gene; V was cut back by 0 bases and J by 7 bases. This CDR3 region has 15 residues. CDR3 nucleotide sequence: TGTGCCAGCAGCGTAGGTAGGGGGGGACAGGTTGGCTACACCTTC. This translates into CASSVGRGGQVGYTF.

The chain uses TRBV9 and TRBJ1-3, with D possibly matching TRBD1 (6 bases). This CDR3 has 14 residues. The germline gives CDR1 SGDLS, CDR2 YYNGEE. Trimming left V 0 bases short and J 4 bases short, with 8 bases between. Written as DNA, the CDR3 is TGTGCCAGCAGCGTAGGAACAGGGGGAAACACCATATATTTT. This encodes CASSVGTGGNTIYF.

In DNA form, the CDR3 reads TGTGCCAGCAGCGCTGGGACACACACAGATACGCAGTATTTT. This codes for CASSAGTHTDTQYF. The rearrangement links TRBV9 to TRBJ2-3; the D gene is possibly TRBD1 (6 bases). This CDR3 is 14 amino acids long. CDR1 and CDR2 from the germline V gene are SGDLS and YYNGEE. V lost 3 bases, J lost 2 bases, and 10 bases lay in between.

CDR3 loop: CASSGLDYEQYF. The CDR3, as DNA: TGTGCCAGCAGTGGGCTCGACTACGAGCAGTACTTC. The chain has TRBV6-1 and TRBJ2-7; D call uncertain. The CDR3 is 12 amino acids. Per the germline V gene, CDR1 is MNHNS and CDR2 is SASEGT. The germline V and J ends were trimmed by 4 bases and 3 bases, with 7 bases remaining between them.

The chain carries TRBV29-1 and TRBJ1-1; the D is unclear. V was pared by 4 bases and J by 5 bases, with 8 bases between. This CDR3 spans 11 amino acids. Germline lookup yields CDR1 SQVTM and CDR2 ANQGSEA. CDR3 amino acids: CSVGIRTEAFF. The CDR3 DNA sequence: TGCAGCGTTGGTATCAGGACTGAAGCTTTCTTT. Full variable domain (missing parts from reference TRBV29-1 and TRBJ1-1): SAVISQKPSRDICQRGTSLTIQCQVDSQVTMMFWYRQQPGQSLTLIATANQGSEATYESGFVIDKFPISRPNLTFSTLTVSNMSPEDSSIYLCSVGIRTEAFFGQGTRLTVV.

This clone occurred once. The chain carries TRBV7-6 and TRBJ2-1; TRBD2 matches at 12 bases. Trimming at V came to 1 base and at J to 9 bases, leaving 4 bases not matched to a gene. CDR1 is SGHVS and CDR2 is FNYEAQ in the germline V gene. The CDR3 loop spans 15 amino acids. The CDR3: CASSLVTSGGSEQFF. Here the CDR3 DNA reads TGTGCCAGCAGCTTAGTGACTAGCGGGGGCTCTGAGCAGTTCTTC.

The V call is TRBV20-1, the J call TRBJ2-7; D not resolved. This CDR3 is built from 11 residues. Germline V gene sequence: CDR1 DFQATT, CDR2 SNEGSKA (reference sequence). V lost 6 bases, J lost 2 bases, and 8 bases lay in between. The CDR3 here is CSAPLAYEQYF. The CDR3 DNA reads TGCAGTGCCCCCCTCGCCTACGAGCAGTACTTC.

V gene TRBV6-6 combines with J gene TRBJ1-5; possibly TRBD1 for D (6 bases). Per the germline V gene, CDR1 is MNHNY and CDR2 is SVGAGI (reference sequence). V was cut by 8 bases and J by 3 bases, with 14 bases left in between. This CDR3 comprises 14 residues. In nucleotides, the CDR3 is TGTGCCAGCGGGAAGACAGGAAACAATCAGCCCCAGCATTTT. Its translation is CASGKTGNNQPQHF.

With regard to this clone: The sample contains more than one DNA sequence encoding this CDR3. This rearrangement joins TRBV23-1 to TRBJ1-1, with D perhaps TRBD1 (5 bases). TRBV23-1 is sorted into the ORF group, with uncertain function. The CDR3 spans 18 residues. Trimming took off 3 bases at V and 2 bases at J, with 22 bases between the two ends. CDR3 in amino acids: CASSHGRQISRSNTEAFF. In nucleotides, the CDR3 is TGCGCCAGCAGTCACGGGAGACAGATTTCTAGAAGCAACACTGAAGCTTTCTTT.

The gene calls are TRBV5-6 and TRBJ2-1; 7 bases map to TRBD2. Germline trimming cut 1 base from V and 0 bases from J; bases unmatched to any gene: 4. Germline V gene data show CDR1 as SGHDT and CDR2 as YYEEEE. The CDR3 has 16 residues. The DNA for the CDR3 is TGTGCCAGCAGCTTGCGGCGGGGGAGCTCCTACAATGAGCAGTTCTTC. This gives the protein CASSLRRGSSYNEQFF.